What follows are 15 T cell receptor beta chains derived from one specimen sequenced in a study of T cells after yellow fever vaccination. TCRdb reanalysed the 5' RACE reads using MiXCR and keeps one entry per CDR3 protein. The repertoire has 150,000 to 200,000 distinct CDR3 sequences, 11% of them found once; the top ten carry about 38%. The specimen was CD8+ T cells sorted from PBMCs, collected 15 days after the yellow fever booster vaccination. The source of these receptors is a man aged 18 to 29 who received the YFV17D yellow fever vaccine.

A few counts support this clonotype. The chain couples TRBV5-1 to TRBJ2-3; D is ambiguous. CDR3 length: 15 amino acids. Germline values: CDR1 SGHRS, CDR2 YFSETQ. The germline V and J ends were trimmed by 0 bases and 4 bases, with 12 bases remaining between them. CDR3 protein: CASSLAEVSPDTQYF. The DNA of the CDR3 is TGCGCCAGCAGCTTGGCAGAGGTCTCCCCAGATACGCAGTATTTT.

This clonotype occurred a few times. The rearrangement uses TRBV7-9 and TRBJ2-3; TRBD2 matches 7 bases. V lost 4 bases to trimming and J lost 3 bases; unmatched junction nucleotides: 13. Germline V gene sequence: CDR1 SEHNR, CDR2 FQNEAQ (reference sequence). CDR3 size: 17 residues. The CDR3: CASSSRRGGMATDTQYF. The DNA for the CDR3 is TGTGCCAGCAGCTCGAGACGGGGAGGGATGGCAACAGATACGCAGTATTTT.

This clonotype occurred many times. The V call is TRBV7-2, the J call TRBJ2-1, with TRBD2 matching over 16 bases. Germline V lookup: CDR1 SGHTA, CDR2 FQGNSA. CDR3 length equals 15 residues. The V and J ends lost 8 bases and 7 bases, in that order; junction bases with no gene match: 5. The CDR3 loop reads CASGTSGGANNEQFF. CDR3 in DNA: TGTGCCAGCGGGACTAGCGGGGGGGCCAATAATGAGCAGTTCTTC.

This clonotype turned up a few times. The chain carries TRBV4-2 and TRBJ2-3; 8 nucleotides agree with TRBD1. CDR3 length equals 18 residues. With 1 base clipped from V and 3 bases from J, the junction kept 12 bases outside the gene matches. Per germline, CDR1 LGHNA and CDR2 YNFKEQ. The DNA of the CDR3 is TGTGCCAGCAGCCAAGCCCCCCGACAGGGGCGCAGGACAGATACGCAGTATTTT. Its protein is CASSQAPRQGRRTDTQYF.

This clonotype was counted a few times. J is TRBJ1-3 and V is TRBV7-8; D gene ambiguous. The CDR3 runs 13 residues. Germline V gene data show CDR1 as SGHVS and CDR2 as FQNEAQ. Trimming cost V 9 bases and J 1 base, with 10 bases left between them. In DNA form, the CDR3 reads TGTGCCAGTAGGTTGAGTTCTGGAAACACCATATATTTT. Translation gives CASRLSSGNTIYF.

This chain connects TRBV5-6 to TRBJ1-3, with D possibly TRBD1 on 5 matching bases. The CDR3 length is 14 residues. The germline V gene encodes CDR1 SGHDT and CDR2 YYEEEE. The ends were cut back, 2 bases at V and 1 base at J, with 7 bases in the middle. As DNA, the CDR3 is TGTGCCAGCAGCTTCGGGGGGTCTGGAAACACCATATATTTT. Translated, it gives CASSFGGSGNTIYF.

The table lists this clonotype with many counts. CDR3 region: CASSPTGGAKETQYF. In DNA form, the CDR3 reads TGTGCCAGCAGCCCAACGGGGGGGGCTAAAGAGACCCAGTACTTC. This chain links TRBV7-9 with TRBJ2-5; TRBD2 matches 8 bases. This CDR3 comprises 15 residues. The germline V gene has CDR1 SEHNR and CDR2 FQNEAQ (reference sequence). V trimming: 5 bases; J trimming: 3 bases; junction bases outside the gene matches: 8.

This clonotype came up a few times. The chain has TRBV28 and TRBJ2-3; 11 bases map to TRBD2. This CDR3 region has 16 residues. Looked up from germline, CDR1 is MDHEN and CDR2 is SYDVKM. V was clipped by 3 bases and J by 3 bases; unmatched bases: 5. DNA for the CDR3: TGTGCCAGCAGTTTCGAGACTAGCGGGGTGACAGATACGCAGTATTTT. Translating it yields CASSFETSGVTDTQYF.

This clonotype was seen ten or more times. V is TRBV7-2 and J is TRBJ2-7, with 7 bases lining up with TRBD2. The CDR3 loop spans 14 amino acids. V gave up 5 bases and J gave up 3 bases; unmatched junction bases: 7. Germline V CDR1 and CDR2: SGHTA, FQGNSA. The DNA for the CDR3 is TGTGCCAGCAGCCCAGGTGGGGGGGACTACGAGCAGTACGTC. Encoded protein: CASSPGGGDYEQYV.

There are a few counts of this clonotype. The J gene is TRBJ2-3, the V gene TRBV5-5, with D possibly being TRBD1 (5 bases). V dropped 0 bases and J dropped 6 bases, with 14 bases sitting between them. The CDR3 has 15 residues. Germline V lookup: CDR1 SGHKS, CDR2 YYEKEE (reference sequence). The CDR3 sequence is CASSLAELGVDTQYF. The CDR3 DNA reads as TGTGCCAGCAGCTTGGCCGAGCTAGGGGTTGATACGCAGTATTTT.

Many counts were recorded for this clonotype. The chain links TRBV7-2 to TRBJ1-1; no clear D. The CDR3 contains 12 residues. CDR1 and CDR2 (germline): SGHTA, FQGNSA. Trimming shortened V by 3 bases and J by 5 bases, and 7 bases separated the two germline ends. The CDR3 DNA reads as TGTGCCAGCAGCTTTGGGAGGACTGAAGCTTTCTTT. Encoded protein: CASSFGRTEAFF. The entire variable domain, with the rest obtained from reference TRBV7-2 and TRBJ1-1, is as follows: GAGVSQSPSNKVTEKGKDVELRCDPISGHTALYWYRQSLGQGLEFLIYFQGNSAPDKSGLPSDRFSAERTGGSVSTLTIQRTQQEDSAVYLCASSFGRTEAFFGQGTRLTVV.

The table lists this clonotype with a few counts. In DNA, the CDR3 is TGTGCCAGCAGCTCTCGGACTAGCGGGGGCGTTAGCGATACGCAGTATTTT. Its translation: CASSSRTSGGVSDTQYF. The rearrangement uses TRBV7-2 and TRBJ2-3; TRBD2 agrees at 13 bases. The V segment lost 4 bases and the J segment 6 bases; nucleotides outside the gene matches: 10. CDR1 is SGHTA, CDR2 FQGNSA, per germline. CDR3 length equals 17 residues.

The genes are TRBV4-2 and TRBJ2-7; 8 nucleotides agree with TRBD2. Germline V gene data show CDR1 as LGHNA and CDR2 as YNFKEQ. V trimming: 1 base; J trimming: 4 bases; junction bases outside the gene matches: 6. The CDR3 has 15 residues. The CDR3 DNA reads TGTGCCAGCAGCCAAGTGAATCTAGCGGGTTACGAGCAGTACTTC. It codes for CASSQVNLAGYEQYF.

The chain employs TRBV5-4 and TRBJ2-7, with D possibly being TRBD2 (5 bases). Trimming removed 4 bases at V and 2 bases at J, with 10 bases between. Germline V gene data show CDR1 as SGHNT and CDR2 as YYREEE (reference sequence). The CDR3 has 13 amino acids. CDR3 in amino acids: CASSLRGAYEQYV. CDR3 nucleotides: TGTGCCAGCAGCCTCCGGGGAGCCTACGAGCAGTACGTC.

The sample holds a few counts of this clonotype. The CDR3 sequence: CATSGLAVPYNEQFF. The CDR3 DNA follows: TGTGCCACCTCGGGACTAGCGGTCCCTTACAATGAGCAGTTCTTC. The chain recombines TRBV5-6 with TRBJ2-1; 11 nucleotides align to TRBD2. The CDR3 covers 15 residues. The germline V gene encodes CDR1 SGHDT and CDR2 YYEEEE. V lost 9 bases to trimming and J lost 4 bases; unmatched junction nucleotides: 9.